The 3 T cell receptor beta chains below come from one sample, sequenced in a study of vaccination effects on CD4 cells after COVID-19. CD4+ T cells specific for antigen were expanded with viral peptide pools by the ViraFEST assay before sequencing. Isolating CD4+ T cells followed about 10 days of culture. Participants were vaccinated with two doses of either the BNT162b2 or mRNA-1273 vaccine. These receptors' antigens are unknown. Method: immunoSEQ multiplex PCR; TCRdb's copy keeps in-frame clones and lacks some. This sample has around 30,000 clones, with 55% to 85% found just once. Source: CD4+ T cells from PBMCs cultured with HCoV-NL63 spike peptides, taken after COVID-19 vaccination. These receptor sequences come from a human donor who received a COVID-19 vaccine.

The rearrangement uses TRBV29-1 and TRBJ1-1, with no clear D. This CDR3 has 12 residues. The germline V gene encodes CDR1 SQVTM and CDR2 ANQGSEA. V lost 5 bases and J lost 5, with 12 bases in between. The CDR3 nucleotides read TGCAGCGTTAGACCAATGGCTACTGAAGCTTTCTTT. Amino acids: CSVRPMATEAFF. The variable domain in full, completed from reference TRBV29-1 and TRBJ1-1, reads SAVISQKPSRDICQRGTSLTIQCQVDSQVTMMFWYRQQPGQSLTLIATANQGSEATYESGFVIDKFPISRPNLTFSTLTVSNMSPEDSSIYLCSVRPMATEAFFGQGTRLTVV.

The chain recombines TRBV3-1 (or the pseudogene TRBV3-2) with TRBJ1-5; no firm D call. V was pared by 3 bases and J by 0 bases, with 6 bases between. CDR3 length: 14 amino acids. The germline V gene encodes CDR1 LGHDT and CDR2 YNNKEL (reference sequence). The CDR3 DNA reads as TGTGCCAGCAGCCATGGGAATAGCAATCAGCCCCAGCATTTT. The encoded protein is CASSHGNSNQPQHF.

This chain joins TRBV6-4 and TRBJ1-2; D unclear. Trimming shortened V by 5 bases and J by 0 bases, and 10 bases separated the two germline ends. This CDR3 is 14 amino acids long. Germline V gene data show CDR1 as MRHNA and CDR2 as SNTAGT. The CDR3 spells CASSPSGSNYGYTF. CDR3 nucleotide sequence: TGTGCCAGCAGTCCTTCGGGCTCTAACTATGGCTACACCTTC.